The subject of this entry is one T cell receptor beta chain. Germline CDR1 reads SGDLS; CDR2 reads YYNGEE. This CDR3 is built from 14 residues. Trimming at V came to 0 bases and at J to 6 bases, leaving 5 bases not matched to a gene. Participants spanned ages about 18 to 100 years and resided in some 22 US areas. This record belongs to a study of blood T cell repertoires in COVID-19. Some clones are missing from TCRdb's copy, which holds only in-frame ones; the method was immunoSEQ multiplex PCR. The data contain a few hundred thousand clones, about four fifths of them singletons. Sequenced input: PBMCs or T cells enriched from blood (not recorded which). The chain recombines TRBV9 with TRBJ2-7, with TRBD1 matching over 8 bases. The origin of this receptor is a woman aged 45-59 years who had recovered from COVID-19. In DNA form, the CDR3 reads TGTGCCAGCAGCGTAGACCAGGGGGCCCCCGAGCAGTACTTC. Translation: CASSVDQGAPEQYF. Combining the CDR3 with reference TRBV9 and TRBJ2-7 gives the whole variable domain DSGVTQTPKHLITATGQRVTLRCSPRSGDLSVYWYQQSLDQGLQFLIQYYNGEERAKGNILERFSAQQFPDLHSELNLSSLELGDSALYFCASSVDQGAPEQYFGPGTRLTVT.